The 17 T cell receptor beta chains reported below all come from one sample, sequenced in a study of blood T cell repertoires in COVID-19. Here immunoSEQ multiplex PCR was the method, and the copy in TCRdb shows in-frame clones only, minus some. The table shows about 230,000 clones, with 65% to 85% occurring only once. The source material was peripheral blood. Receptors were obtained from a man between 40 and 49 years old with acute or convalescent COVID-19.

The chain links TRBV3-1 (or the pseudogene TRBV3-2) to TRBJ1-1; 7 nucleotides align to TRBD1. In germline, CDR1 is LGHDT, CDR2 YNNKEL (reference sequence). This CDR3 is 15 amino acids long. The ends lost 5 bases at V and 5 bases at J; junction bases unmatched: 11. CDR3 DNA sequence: TGTGCCAGCAGCGCTACTACAGGGGCTCTAACTGAAGCTTTCTTT. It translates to CASSATTGALTEAFF.

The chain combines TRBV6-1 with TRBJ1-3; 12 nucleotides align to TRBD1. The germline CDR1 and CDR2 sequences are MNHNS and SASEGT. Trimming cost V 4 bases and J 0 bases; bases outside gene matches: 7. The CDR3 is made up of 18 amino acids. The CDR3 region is CASSAGTGGSSSGNTIYF. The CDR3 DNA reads TGTGCCAGCAGTGCCGGGACAGGGGGCTCCAGCTCTGGAAACACCATATATTTT.

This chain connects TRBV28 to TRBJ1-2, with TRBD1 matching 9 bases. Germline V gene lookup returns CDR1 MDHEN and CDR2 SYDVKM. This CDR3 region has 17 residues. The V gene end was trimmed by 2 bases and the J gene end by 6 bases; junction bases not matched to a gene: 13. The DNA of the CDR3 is TGTGCCAGCAGTTTAGTAGGATGGGACAGGGAGGGAAATGGCTACACCTTC. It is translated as CASSLVGWDREGNGYTF.

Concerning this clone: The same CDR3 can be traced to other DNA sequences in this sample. The CDR3, as DNA: TGCGCCAGCAGTGAAGGTTCGGGTGGAAACACCATATATTTT. This encodes CASSEGSGGNTIYF. The genes are TRBV10-1 and TRBJ1-3, with D uncertain. Looked up from germline, CDR1 is WNHNN and CDR2 is SYGVQD (reference sequence). Trimming left V 3 bases short and J 3 bases short, with 9 bases between. This CDR3 is 14 amino acids long.

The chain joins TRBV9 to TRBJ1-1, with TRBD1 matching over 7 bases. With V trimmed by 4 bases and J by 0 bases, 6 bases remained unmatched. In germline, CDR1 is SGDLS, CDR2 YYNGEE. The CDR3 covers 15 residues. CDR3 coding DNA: TGTGCCAGCAGCCCAAAGACAGGGATGAACACTGAAGCTTTCTTT. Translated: CASSPKTGMNTEAFF.

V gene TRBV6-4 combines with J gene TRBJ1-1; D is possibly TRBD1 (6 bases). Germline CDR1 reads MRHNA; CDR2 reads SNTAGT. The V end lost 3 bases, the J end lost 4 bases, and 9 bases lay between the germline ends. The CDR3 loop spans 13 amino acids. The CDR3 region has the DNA TGTGCCAGCAGTGAAGGGGGGGGCACTGAAGCTTTCTTT. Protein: CASSEGGGTEAFF.

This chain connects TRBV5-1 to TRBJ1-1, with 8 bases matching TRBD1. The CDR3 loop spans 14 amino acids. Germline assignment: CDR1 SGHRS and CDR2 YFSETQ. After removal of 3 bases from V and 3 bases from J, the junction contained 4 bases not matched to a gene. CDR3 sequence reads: CASSSPGGYTEAFF. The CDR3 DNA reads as TGCGCCAGCAGCTCCCCAGGGGGCTACACTGAAGCTTTCTTT.

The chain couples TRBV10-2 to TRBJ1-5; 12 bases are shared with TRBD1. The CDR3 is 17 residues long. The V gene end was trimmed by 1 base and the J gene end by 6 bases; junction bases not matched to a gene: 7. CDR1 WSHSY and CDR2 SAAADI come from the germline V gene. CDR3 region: CASSELGQGAVFQPQHF. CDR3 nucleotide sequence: TGCGCCAGCAGTGAGTTGGGACAGGGGGCTGTTTTTCAGCCCCAGCATTTT.

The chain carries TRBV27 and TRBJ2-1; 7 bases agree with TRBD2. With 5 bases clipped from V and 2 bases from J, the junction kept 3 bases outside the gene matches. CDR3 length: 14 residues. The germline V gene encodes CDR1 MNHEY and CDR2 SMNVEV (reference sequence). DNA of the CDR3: TGTGCCAGCAGTCCGGGGACTACCTACAATGAGCAGTTCTTC. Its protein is CASSPGTTYNEQFF.

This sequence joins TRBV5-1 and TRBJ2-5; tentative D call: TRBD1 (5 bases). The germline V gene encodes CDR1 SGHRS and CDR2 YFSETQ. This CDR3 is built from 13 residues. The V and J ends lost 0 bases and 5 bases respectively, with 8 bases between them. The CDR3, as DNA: TGCGCCAGCAGCTTGGAGGCAGGGGAGACCCAGTACTTC. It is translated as CASSLEAGETQYF.

CDR3 bases: TGTGCCACCAATTTGGGACTGAGCACCGGGGAGCTGTTTTTT. Protein sequence: CATNLGLSTGELFF. The chain joins TRBV24-1 to TRBJ2-2, with D possibly matching TRBD2 (6 bases). The germline CDR1 and CDR2 sequences are KGHDR and SFDVKD. The V gene lost 8 bases and the J gene lost 4 bases, with 13 bases spanning the gap. The CDR3 contains 14 residues.

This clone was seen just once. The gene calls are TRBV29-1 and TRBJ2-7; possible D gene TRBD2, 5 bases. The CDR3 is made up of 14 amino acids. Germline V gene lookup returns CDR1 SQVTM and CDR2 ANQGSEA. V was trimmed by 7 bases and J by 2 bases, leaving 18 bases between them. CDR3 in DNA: TGCAGCGCCGCCGTGAGCGGAAGAACCTACGAGCAGTACTTC. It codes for CSAAVSGRTYEQYF.

The CDR3 DNA reads TGTGCCAGCAGCCAAGATATGGGAGTTACCTACAATGAGCAGTTCTTC. Translation: CASSQDMGVTYNEQFF. The rearrangement uses TRBV3-1 (or the pseudogene TRBV3-2) and TRBJ2-1; possible D gene TRBD2, 5 bases. V was pared by 0 bases and J by 2 bases, with 11 bases between. The CDR3 contains 16 residues. Germline V gene data show CDR1 as LGHDT and CDR2 as YNNKEL (reference sequence).

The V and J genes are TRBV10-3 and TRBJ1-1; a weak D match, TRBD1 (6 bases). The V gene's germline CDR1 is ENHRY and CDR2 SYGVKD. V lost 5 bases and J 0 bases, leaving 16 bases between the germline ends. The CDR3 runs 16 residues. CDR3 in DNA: TGTGCCATCAGTAGTGACTCAACAGGGCTGAACACTGAAGCTTTCTTT. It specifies CAISSDSTGLNTEAFF.

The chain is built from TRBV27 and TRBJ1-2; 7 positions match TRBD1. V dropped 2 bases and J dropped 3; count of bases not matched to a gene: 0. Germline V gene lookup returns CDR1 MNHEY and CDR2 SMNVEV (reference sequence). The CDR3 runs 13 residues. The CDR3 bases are TGTGCCAGCAGTTTAGACAGGGACTATGGCTACACCTTC. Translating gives CASSLDRDYGYTF.

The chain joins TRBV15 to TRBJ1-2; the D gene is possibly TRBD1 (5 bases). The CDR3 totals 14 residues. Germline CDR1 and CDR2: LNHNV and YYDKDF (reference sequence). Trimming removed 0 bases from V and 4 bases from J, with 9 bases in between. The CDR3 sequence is CATSRDPTGYGYTF. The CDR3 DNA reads TGTGCCACCAGCAGAGACCCCACAGGCTATGGCTACACCTTC.

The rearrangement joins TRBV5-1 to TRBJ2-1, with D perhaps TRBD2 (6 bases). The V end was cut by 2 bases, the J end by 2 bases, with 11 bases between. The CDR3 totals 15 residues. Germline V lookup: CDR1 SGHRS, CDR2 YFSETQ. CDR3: CASSFGTFTYNEQFF. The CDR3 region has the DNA TGCGCCAGCAGCTTCGGGACTTTCACCTACAATGAGCAGTTCTTC.